The 22 T cell receptor beta chains presented below share a single source sample, sequenced in a study of graft-versus-host responses after intestinal transplantation. TCRdb's table, derived via immunoSEQ multiplex PCR, lists solely in-frame clones and lacks some. This sample carries tens of thousands of clones, 91% of them seen once, and the ten largest clones take 2.3%. Source: PBMCs, taken roughly 300 days after intestinal transplant. These TCRs come from a human patient who received an intestinal transplant, so some T cells may come from the graft donor.

The rearrangement uses TRBV21-1 and TRBJ1-5; the table's TRBD1 call for D was not verified on the DNA. TRBV21-1 is noted as a pseudogene. The CDR3 has 16 amino acids. This chain's CDR3 is CASSNRDRVENQPQHF. In nucleotides, the CDR3 is TGTGCCAGCAGCAATCGCGACAGGGTAGAGAATCAGCCCCAGCATTTT.

For the CDR3, the DNA is TGCGCCAGCAGTGAGTCCCCAGAGACCCAGTACTTC. It specifies CASSESPETQYF. The chain employs TRBV10-2 and TRBJ2-5; D unresolved. The CDR3 has 12 residues. V was pared by 0 bases and J by 4 bases, with 3 bases between. Germline-derived CDR1 and CDR2 are WSHSY and SAAADI.

DNA for the CDR3: TGTGCCAGCAGCCCGGGAGCCGGGACTATGGGGGAGACCCAGTACTTC. Residues: CASSPGAGTMGETQYF. The chain couples TRBV4-2 to TRBJ2-5; TRBD2 agrees at 7 bases. CDR3 size: 16 residues. J gave up 5 bases and V 4 bases, and 13 bases lay outside the gene matches. Germline CDR1 LGHNA, CDR2 YNFKEQ.

This sequence joins TRBV5-1 and TRBJ2-1; no reliable D call. The CDR3 sequence is 15 residues long. V was clipped by 5 bases and J by 0 bases, with 12 bases between them. Per the germline V gene, CDR1 is SGHRS and CDR2 is YFSETQ. The CDR3 spells CASSWTRSSYNEQFF. The CDR3 bases are TGCGCCAGCAGTTGGACGAGGAGCTCCTACAATGAGCAGTTCTTC.

The gene calls are TRBV7-9 and TRBJ2-3; TRBD2 is a possible D gene (5 bases). Germline CDR1 SEHNR, CDR2 FQNEAQ (reference sequence). V dropped 6 bases and J dropped 4 bases, with 14 bases sitting between them. The CDR3 consists of 14 residues. DNA for the CDR3: TGTGCCAGCAGTTCTAGCAATATCGCAGATACGCAGTATTTT. Translating gives CASSSSNIADTQYF.

This rearrangement joins TRBV6-6 to TRBJ1-3; D remains ambiguous. V lost 4 bases and J lost 0, with 7 bases in between. CDR3 size: 14 residues. The germline CDR1 and CDR2 sequences are MNHNY and SVGAGI (reference sequence). Here the CDR3 DNA reads TGTGCCAGCAGTTTGGACGGCTCTGGAAACACCATATATTTT. Protein sequence: CASSLDGSGNTIYF.

The chain carries TRBV5-1 and TRBJ2-1; 7 bases are shared with TRBD2. Trimming took 4 bases from V and 4 from J; bases not matched to a gene: 11. Germline V gene data show CDR1 as SGHRS and CDR2 as YFSETQ. The CDR3 contains 16 residues. CDR3 amino acids: CASSPSASGNYNEQFF. The CDR3 region has the DNA TGCGCCAGCAGCCCGTCGGCTAGCGGCAATTACAATGAGCAGTTCTTC.

The chain employs TRBV28 and TRBJ1-1; TRBD1 agrees at 7 bases. Trimming cost V 5 bases and J 2 bases; bases outside gene matches: 8. The CDR3 has 15 residues. Germline V gene sequence: CDR1 MDHEN, CDR2 SYDVKM. As DNA, the CDR3 is TGTGCCAGCAGTCCCCGGGGGACAGCCAACACTGAAGCTTTCTTT. Protein: CASSPRGTANTEAFF.

This clone has just one count. The gene calls are TRBV28 and TRBJ2-1; TRBD1 might be the D (6 bases). Trimming removed 3 bases from V and 15 bases from J, with 12 bases in between. The CDR3 totals 11 residues. Germline V CDR1 and CDR2: MDHEN, SYDVKM. The CDR3 sequence is CASSFRQGRFF. The CDR3 DNA reads TGTGCCAGCAGTTTTCGGCAGGGGAGGTTCTTC.

This sequence joins TRBV30 and TRBJ2-3, with TRBD1 matching 7 bases. CDR3 length equals 12 residues. V was clipped by 4 bases and J by 5 bases; unmatched bases: 3. Germline V gene sequence: CDR1 GTSNPN, CDR2 SVGIG (reference sequence). Here the CDR3 reads CAWKGAGDTQYF. The CDR3 DNA reads TGTGCCTGGAAGGGGGCGGGAGATACGCAGTATTTT.

This rearrangement joins TRBV28 to TRBJ1-6, with 9 positions matching TRBD1. In germline, CDR1 is MDHEN, CDR2 SYDVKM. Trimming at V came to 5 bases and at J to 5 bases, leaving 13 bases not matched to a gene. The CDR3 runs to 18 residues. The CDR3 here is CASSRWDRVYMDNSPLHF. As DNA, the CDR3 is TGTGCCAGCAGTCGCTGGGACAGGGTATATATGGATAATTCACCCCTCCACTTT.

The V call is TRBV6-9, the J call TRBJ2-7, with 7 bases aligning to TRBD2. V trimming: 5 bases; J trimming: 5 bases; junction bases outside the gene matches: 12. The V gene's germline CDR1 is MNHGY and CDR2 SVAAGI. The CDR3 runs 15 residues. The CDR3 spells CASSEPGLGKDEQYF. CDR3 coding DNA: TGTGCCAGCAGTGAGCCAGGACTAGGGAAGGACGAGCAGTACTTC.

CDR3 nucleotide sequence: TGTGCCAGCGGGGCTAGCGGGGGGAGCAATGAGCAGTTCTTC. Protein: CASGASGGSNEQFF. The rearrangement links TRBV2 to TRBJ2-1; TRBD2 agrees at 11 bases. The CDR3 covers 14 residues. Looked up from germline, CDR1 is SNHLY and CDR2 is FYNNEI. Trimming at V came to 8 bases and at J to 6 bases, leaving 6 bases not matched to a gene.

Turning to this clone: Germline and junction disagree at one end, which may indicate a read error. The chain recombines TRBV28 with TRBJ2-1; 13 nucleotides line up with TRBD2. Looked up from germline, CDR1 is MDHEN and CDR2 is SYDVKM. The CDR3 runs 18 residues. The CDR3 DNA reads as TGTGCCAGCAGTCTATGGACTAGCGGGAGAGGGGCACCCAATGAGCAGTTCTTC. Translation gives CASSLWTSGRGAPNEQFF.

The rearrangement joins TRBV6-1 to TRBJ2-3; D is ambiguous. Germline V lookup: CDR1 MNHNS, CDR2 SASEGT. The V end lost 6 bases, the J end lost 4 bases, and 14 bases lay between the germline ends. CDR3 length equals 14 residues. CDR3 region: CASRGLLPPDTQYF. CDR3 DNA: TGTGCCAGCAGGGGATTGCTACCTCCAGATACGCAGTATTTT.

V usage is TRBV4-1 and J usage is TRBJ2-5; the D gene is possibly TRBD2 (6 bases). The CDR3 is made up of 15 amino acids. V was trimmed by 0 bases and J by 5 bases, leaving 13 bases between them. Looked up from germline, CDR1 is MGHRA and CDR2 is YSYEKL. CDR3 region: CASSQDVIGGETQYF. CDR3 bases: TGCGCCAGCAGCCAAGATGTGATTGGGGGGGAGACCCAGTACTTC.

CDR3 sequence: CASSVGGTGDEKLFF. CDR3 nucleotide sequence: TGTGCCAGCAGCGTAGGTGGGACAGGGGATGAAAAACTGTTTTTT. The V gene is TRBV9, the J gene TRBJ1-4; 10 bases line up with TRBD1. CDR1 and CDR2 (germline): SGDLS, YYNGEE. The CDR3 sequence is 15 residues long. V shed 0 bases, J shed 6 bases, and the junction held 2 bases outside the gene matches.

This clone has more than one count but fewer than ten. Other nucleotide sequences in the sample specify the same CDR3. This chain uses TRBV28 with TRBJ2-7, with TRBD2 identical over 10 bases. The germline gives CDR1 MDHEN, CDR2 SYDVKM. The length of the CDR3 is 14 residues. V gave up 2 bases and J gave up 2 bases; unmatched junction bases: 0. The CDR3 nucleotides are TGTGCCAGCAGTTTACTAGCGGGAGCCTACGAGCAGTACTTC. Its translation: CASSLLAGAYEQYF.

The rearrangement uses TRBV7-2 and TRBJ1-6, with 8 bases identical to TRBD1. This CDR3 contains 16 residues. With V trimmed by 4 bases and J by 9 bases, 11 bases remained unmatched. The V gene's germline CDR1 is SGHTA and CDR2 FQGNSA. The CDR3 spells CASSSSGGSRGSPLHF. The CDR3 DNA reads TGTGCCAGCAGCTCCTCAGGGGGCTCTAGGGGTTCACCCCTCCACTTT.

V and J are TRBV18 and TRBJ1-1; TRBD1 might be the D (6 bases). Trimming cost V 3 bases and J 1 base, with 18 bases left between them. The germline V gene encodes CDR1 KGHSH and CDR2 LQKENI. The CDR3 is 17 amino acids. This chain's CDR3 is CASSPERGRSPNTEAFF. The CDR3 DNA reads as TGTGCCAGCTCACCGGAGCGGGGGCGCAGCCCGAACACTGAAGCTTTCTTT.

The chain links TRBV5-4 to TRBJ1-4, with D perhaps TRBD1 (6 bases). CDR1 is SGHNT and CDR2 is YYREEE in the germline V gene (reference sequence). V shed 6 bases and J shed 5 bases, with 11 bases lying between them. The length of the CDR3 is 13 residues. DNA for the CDR3: TGTGCCAGCACCTGGGGGGCAAATGAAAAACTGTTTTTT. This gives the protein CASTWGANEKLFF.

The chain couples TRBV13 to TRBJ2-3, with 9 bases matching TRBD2. Germline V CDR1 and CDR2: PRHDT, FYEKMQ (reference sequence). With V trimmed by 2 bases and J by 4 bases, 7 bases remained unmatched. The CDR3 covers 16 residues. The DNA for the CDR3 is TGTGCCAGCAGCTTAAACGCGGGGGGGCGGGCAGATACGCAGTATTTT. Translation gives CASSLNAGGRADTQYF.